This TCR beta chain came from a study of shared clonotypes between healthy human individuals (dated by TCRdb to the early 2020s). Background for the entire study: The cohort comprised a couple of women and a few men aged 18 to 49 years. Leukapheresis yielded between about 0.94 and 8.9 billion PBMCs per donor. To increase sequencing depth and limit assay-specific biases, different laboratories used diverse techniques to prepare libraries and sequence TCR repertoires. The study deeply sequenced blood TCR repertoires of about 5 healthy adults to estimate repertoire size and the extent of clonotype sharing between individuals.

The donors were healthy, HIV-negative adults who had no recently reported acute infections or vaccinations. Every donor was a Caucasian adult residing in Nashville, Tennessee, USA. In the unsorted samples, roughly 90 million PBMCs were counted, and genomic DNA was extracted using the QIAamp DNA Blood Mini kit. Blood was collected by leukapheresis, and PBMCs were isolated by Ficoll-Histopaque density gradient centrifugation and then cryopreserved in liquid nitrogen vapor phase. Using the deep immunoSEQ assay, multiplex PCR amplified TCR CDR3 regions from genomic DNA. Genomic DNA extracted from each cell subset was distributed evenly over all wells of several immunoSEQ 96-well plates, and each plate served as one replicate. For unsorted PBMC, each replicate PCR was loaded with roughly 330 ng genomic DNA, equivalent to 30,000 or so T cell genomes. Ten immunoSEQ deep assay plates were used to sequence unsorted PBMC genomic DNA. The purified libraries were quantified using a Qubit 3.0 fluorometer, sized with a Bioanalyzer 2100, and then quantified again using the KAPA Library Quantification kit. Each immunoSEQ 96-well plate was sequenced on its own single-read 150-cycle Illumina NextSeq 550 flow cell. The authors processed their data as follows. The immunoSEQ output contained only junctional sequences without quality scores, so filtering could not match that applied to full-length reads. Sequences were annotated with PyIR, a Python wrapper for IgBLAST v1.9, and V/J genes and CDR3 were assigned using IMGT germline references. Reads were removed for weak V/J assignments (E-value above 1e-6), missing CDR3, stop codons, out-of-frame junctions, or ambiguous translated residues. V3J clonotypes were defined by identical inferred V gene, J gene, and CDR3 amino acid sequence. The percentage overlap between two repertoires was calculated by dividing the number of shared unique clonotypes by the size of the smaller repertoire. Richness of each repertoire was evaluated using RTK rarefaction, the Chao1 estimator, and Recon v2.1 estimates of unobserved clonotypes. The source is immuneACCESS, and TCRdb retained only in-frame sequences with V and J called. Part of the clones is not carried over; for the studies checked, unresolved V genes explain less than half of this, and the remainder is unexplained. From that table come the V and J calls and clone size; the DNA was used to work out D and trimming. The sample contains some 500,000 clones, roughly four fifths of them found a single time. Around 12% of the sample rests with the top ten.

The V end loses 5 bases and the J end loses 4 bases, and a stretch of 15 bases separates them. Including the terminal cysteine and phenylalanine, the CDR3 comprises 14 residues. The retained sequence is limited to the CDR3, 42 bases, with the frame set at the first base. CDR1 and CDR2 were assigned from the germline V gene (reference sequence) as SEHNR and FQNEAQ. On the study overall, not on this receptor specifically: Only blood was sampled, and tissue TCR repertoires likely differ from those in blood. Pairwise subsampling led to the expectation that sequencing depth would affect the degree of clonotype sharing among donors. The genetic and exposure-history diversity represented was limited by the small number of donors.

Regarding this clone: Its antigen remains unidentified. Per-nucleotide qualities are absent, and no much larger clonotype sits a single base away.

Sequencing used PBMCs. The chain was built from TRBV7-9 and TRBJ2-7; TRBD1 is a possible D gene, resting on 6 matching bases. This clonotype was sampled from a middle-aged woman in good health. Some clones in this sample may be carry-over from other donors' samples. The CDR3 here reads CASSPWTATYEQYF. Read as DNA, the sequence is TGTGCCAGCAGCCCTTGGACAGCTACTTACGAGCAGTACTTC.